This T cell receptor beta chain was identified in a study of blood T cell repertoires in COVID-19 (dated by TCRdb to the early 2020s). Some background on the complete study: The collaborator samples originated in the United States, Italy and Spain and spanned the acute and convalescent phases of COVID-19. The prospective study material was composed of cDNA or gDNA derived from T cells, B-cell-depleted T cells, or PBMCs. Deeply sampled blood TCRbeta repertoires from subjects exposed to, actively infected with, or recovered from COVID-19 were included in the dataset. The repertoires were released in a freely available public database intended as a resource for research on the immune response to SARS-CoV-2. Samples came from the ongoing ImmuneRACE study (first 160 participants) plus 1,254 subjects from 6 global collaborators. Sample metadata almost always included a de-identified subject ID, COVID-19 status, age in years and sex. HLA class I and class II types, where available, came from metadata supplied by the sample provider rather than from assay-based typing.

About this clone itself: Its antigen remains unidentified. No much larger clonotype is one base removed from it; base qualities were not supplied.

TCRbeta CDR3 regions were amplified from genomic DNA by means of the immunoSEQ Assay, a bias-controlled multiplex PCR. The authors' analysis ran thus. The number of nucleated cells in each sample was estimated from the amplification of reference gene primers within the assay. To quantify the absolute abundance of each unique TCRbeta CDR3 rearrangement, sequence reads were collapsed and filtered. For each sample, productive Simpson clonality was calculated by taking the square root of Simpson's diversity index across productive rearrangements. TCRdb's version of the immuneACCESS table is confined to in-frame rearrangements and falls short of the full clone set. An unresolved V gene accounts for under half of the shortfall where checked; the remainder is of unknown origin. Clone size and the V and J calls come from that table; the DNA yielded D and trimming. The sample table shows around 500,000 clones, and 88% are seen once. The top ten clonotypes cover approximately 8% of the sample.

Participants in the prospective study were enrolled through a virtual design, were aged about 18 to 100 years, and lived in about two dozen United States geographic areas. Cohort assignment in the prospective study relied on participant-reported clinical history from a screening survey and a study questionnaire. ImmuneRACE Cohort 3 recovered participants were defined by two consecutive negative NP/OP PCR tests, healthcare professional clearance, or symptom resolution. In the prospective study, mobile phlebotomists collected whole blood, serum and a nasopharyngeal or oropharyngeal swab from each participant. Additional blood draws and questionnaires over an approximately 2-month period could optionally be provided by prospective study participants. Before DNA extraction, blood samples from the prospective study were shipped at room temperature or frozen. CDR1 and CDR2 (SGHRS, YFSETQ) derive from the germline V gene. CDR3 length: 15 amino acids, cysteine to phenylalanine. CDR3 DNA is the only sequence kept; it has 45 bases, read in frame from the first base. For this chain, trimming is 2 bases at the V end and 5 bases at the J end, and the number of junction bases without a gene match is 6.

Study-wide findings and limitations: How much clinical and demographic metadata was included differed by source and by participant, and the metadata was provided uncurated.

Sequenced material: PBMCs or T cells enriched from blood (not recorded which). The rearranged chain carries TRBV5-1 and TRBJ1-4; TRBD1 matches 7 bases in the middle. The sequence was collected from a woman aged 55 to 70 who had recovered from COVID-19. The CDR3 region has the sequence CASSFSDRENEKLFF. The DNA is TGCGCCAGCAGCTTTAGCGACAGGGAGAATGAAAAACTGTTTTTT.